The clone carrying this T cell receptor beta chain was observed a few times. Antigen unknown. V lost 2 bases and J lost 4, with 6 bases in between. This CDR3 spans 13 amino acids. CDR1 is SNHLY, CDR2 FYNNEI, per germline. The data were obtained in a study of T cells after posttransplantation cyclophosphamide. Study-level findings and limits: After PTCy, TRB diversity resembled that of CNI/methotrexate controls.

Controls had myeloablative marrow grafts with methotrexate and calcineurin inhibitor, sampled at 1 year. Clones were read by immunoSEQ multiplex PCR, and TCRdb kept only the in-frame ones, dropping some. The data hold some 17,000 clones, with 80% to 90% observed a single time. Sequenced material: PBMCs, taken roughly 460 days after allogeneic stem cell transplant with calcineurin inhibitor and methotrexate. The chain uses TRBV2 and TRBJ1-5, with unresolved D. The TCR was taken from a male patient in his thirties who received an allogeneic stem cell transplant from an unrelated donor, was CMV-positive, and had acute and chronic GVHD. Some T cells may arise from the graft donor. Written as DNA, the CDR3 is TGTGCCAGCAGTGAAAGTCAGAATCAGCCCCAGCATTTT. It is translated as CASSESQNQPQHF.